These T cell receptor beta chains were read from a single sample in a study of blood T cell repertoires in COVID-19. Clones were read by immunoSEQ multiplex PCR, and TCRdb kept only the in-frame ones, dropping some. This table has about 160,000 clones, 82% appearing once. Sequences were obtained from PBMCs or T cells enriched from blood (not recorded which). The receptors here all came from a man in his sixties who had recovered from COVID-19. Each CDR3 is given with its conserved first and last residue. D genes are given only for firm matches. The size field is filled for only some rows; it gives once, few, many or a size class.

v_call	clone_size	j_call	d_call	cdr3_aa	cdr3_nt
TRBV6-2/TRBV6-3	-	TRBJ2-1	-	CASSYRVEDEQFF	TGTGCCAGCAGTTATCGGGTTGAGGATGAGCAGTTCTTC
TRBV28	-	TRBJ1-6	-	CASSQLQGEIYNSPLHF	TGTGCCAGCAGTCAACTACAGGGCGAAATCTATAATTCACCCCTCCACTTT
TRBV5-1	-	TRBJ2-7	TRBD1	CASSSGTGRRAEQYF	TGCGCCAGCAGCAGCGGGACAGGGAGACGTGCCGAGCAGTACTTC
TRBV27	-	TRBJ2-7	TRBD1	CASSPPSGTGVVEQYF	TGTGCCAGCAGTCCACCATCCGGGACAGGGGTCGTCGAGCAGTACTTC
TRBV10-3	-	TRBJ1-6	TRBD1	CAIRDGTGSTNSPLHF	TGTGCCATCAGAGATGGGACAGGGAGCACTAATTCACCCCTCCACTTT
TRBV7-8	-	TRBJ2-2	-	CASSLRGVRANTGELFF	TGTGCCAGCAGCTTACGTGGGGTCAGGGCGAACACCGGGGAGCTGTTTTTT
TRBV28	-	TRBJ1-6	-	CASSFLTENSPLHF	TGTGCCAGCAGTTTTTTGACAGAAAATTCACCCCTCCACTTT
TRBV6-1	-	TRBJ1-2	-	CASSESPFGYTF	TGTGCCAGCAGTGAAAGCCCTTTTGGCTACACCTTC
TRBV4-1	-	TRBJ2-5	TRBD2	CASSPVSGGQETQYF	TGCGCCAGCAGCCCGGTTTCGGGGGGTCAAGAGACCCAGTACTTC
TRBV7-8	few	TRBJ1-1	TRBD1	CASSSHRGLGNTEAFF	TGTGCCAGCAGCTCTCACAGGGGGCTAGGGAACACTGAAGCTTTCTTT
TRBV6-5	-	TRBJ1-2	-	CASRGTNYGYTF	TGTGCCAGCCGCGGCACTAACTATGGCTACACCTTC
TRBV12-3/TRBV12-4	once	TRBJ1-5	-	CASSDPGPQHF	TGTGCCAGCAGTGACCCGGGACCCCAGCATTTT
TRBV11-2	-	TRBJ2-7	TRBD2	CASSSHSGSSYEQYF	TGTGCCAGCAGCTCACATAGCGGGAGCTCCTACGAGCAGTACTTC
TRBV19	-	TRBJ2-1	-	CASSMGAGGLPQQFF	TGTGCCAGTAGTATGGGAGCGGGCGGACTCCCACAGCAGTTCTTC
TRBV5-1	-	TRBJ1-1	-	CASSSPPGRVNTEAFF	TGCGCCAGCAGCTCGCCCCCCGGCAGGGTGAACACTGAAGCTTTCTTT
TRBV5-1	-	TRBJ1-1	-	CASRGTFDTEAFF	TGCGCCAGCAGGGGGACATTCGACACTGAAGCTTTCTTT
TRBV5-1	-	TRBJ2-2	TRBD1	CASRLSRGQVGELFF	TGCGCCAGCAGGTTATCCAGGGGGCAGGTCGGGGAGCTGTTTTTT
TRBV5-1	-	TRBJ1-4	TRBD1	CASSLTPGGTNEKLFF	TGCGCCAGCAGCTTGACTCCAGGGGGAACTAATGAAAAACTGTTTTTT
TRBV7-2	-	TRBJ2-7	TRBD2	CASSAGLAGIEQYF	TGTGCCAGCAGCGCGGGACTAGCGGGTATAGAGCAGTACTTC
TRBV28	-	TRBJ2-7	-	CASRGSGLPYEQYF	TGTGCCAGCAGGGGTAGCGGACTGCCCTACGAGCAGTACTTC
TRBV10-3	-	TRBJ1-1	-	CAINDPDPSQGTEAFF	TGTGCCATCAATGACCCGGACCCCTCTCAGGGCACTGAAGCTTTCTTT
TRBV6-5	-	TRBJ2-1	-	CASSYQNLYNEQFF	TGTGCCAGCAGTTACCAGAATTTGTACAATGAGCAGTTCTTC
TRBV12-3/TRBV12-4	-	TRBJ2-3	TRBD1	CASSITGGTQYF	TGTGCCAGCAGTATAACAGGGGGTACGCAGTATTTT
TRBV7-8	-	TRBJ1-1	-	CASSLGDWGLTEAFF	TGTGCCAGCAGCTTAGGAGACTGGGGGCTGACTGAAGCTTTCTTT
TRBV6-5	-	TRBJ1-3	-	CASVSGGNTIYF	TGTGCCAGCGTTTCAGGTGGAAACACCATATATTTT
TRBV28	-	TRBJ1-2	TRBD1	CASRTGNYGYTF	TGTGCCAGCAGGACAGGGAACTATGGCTACACCTTC
TRBV19	once	TRBJ2-3	TRBD1	CASSIGGQGARDTQYF	TGTGCCAGTAGTATAGGGGGACAGGGGGCGCGCGATACGCAGTATTTT
TRBV2	-	TRBJ2-4	-	CASSERGGRGIQYF	TGTGCCAGCAGTGAAAGGGGGGGCCGCGGCATTCAGTACTTC
TRBV6-5	-	TRBJ1-5	-	CASRTGGGHQPQHF	TGTGCCAGCAGAACGGGGGGAGGCCATCAGCCCCAGCATTTT
TRBV6-5	-	TRBJ1-2	-	CASRGPLGGYTF	TGTGCCAGCAGGGGGCCTCTCGGAGGCTACACCTTC
TRBV3-1/TRBV3-2	-	TRBJ1-2	TRBD1	CASSQDRQGIYTF	TGTGCCAGCAGCCAAGATAGACAGGGCATCTACACCTTC
TRBV28	-	TRBJ2-1	-	CASSGPGQSNEQFF	TGTGCCAGCAGCGGACCAGGACAGTCTAATGAGCAGTTCTTC
TRBV28	once	TRBJ2-1	TRBD2	CASRQPGLAGGNEQFF	TGTGCCAGCAGACAGCCGGGACTAGCGGGAGGAAATGAGCAGTTCTTC
TRBV7-9	-	TRBJ2-1	-	CATSRFEQFF	TGTGCCACCTCCCGGTTTGAGCAGTTCTTC
TRBV4-2	-	TRBJ1-6	TRBD1	CASSQGQGDSPLHF	TGTGCCAGCAGCCAGGGACAGGGGGATTCACCCCTCCACTTT
TRBV29-1	-	TRBJ1-5	-	CSVALSGNNQPQHF	TGCAGCGTTGCATTGTCAGGGAACAATCAGCCCCAGCATTTT
TRBV5-8	-	TRBJ2-5	TRBD2	CASSTRLAATALQETQYF	TGTGCCAGCAGCACCCGACTAGCGGCAACGGCCCTCCAAGAGACCCAGTACTTC
TRBV24-1	-	TRBJ1-3	TRBD1	CATTPGQGAFSGNTIYF	TGTGCCACCACCCCGGGACAGGGGGCTTTCTCTGGAAACACCATATATTTT
TRBV5-4	-	TRBJ1-2	-	CASRSVGDRRGYGYTF	TGTGCCAGCAGATCGGTGGGTGACAGGCGGGGGTATGGCTACACCTTC
TRBV28	-	TRBJ2-5	-	CASNLPRARGSEGETQYF	TGTGCCAGCAACCTCCCGAGGGCTCGGGGGTCGGAAGGAGAGACCCAGTACTTC